The present entry profiles one TCR beta chain with its context. The data belong to a study of blood T cells in healthy people across ages. Study-wide background: Template switching retrieved approximately one barcoded beta molecule for each two T cells.

Trimming shortened V by 6 bases and J by 9 bases, and 18 bases separated the two germline ends. The CDR3 is made up of 15 amino acids. Germline lookup yields CDR1 SNHLY and CDR2 FYNNEI. It was with a sample-barcoded 5' primer and a J-beta primer mix that a second PCR of about 7 to 12 cycles was run. A single record per CDR3 protein comes from TCRdb applying MiXCR to the 5' RACE reads. The table includes 750,000 to 1,000,000 distinct CDR3 sequences, almost 30% detected once. The sample also formed part of further work on T cells of mothers and their children.

The sequenced sample consisted of blood. The chain combines TRBV2 with TRBJ1-6, with a weak D call TRBD1 (5 bases). This clonotype was sampled from a woman between 35 and 50 years old in good health. The CDR3 region has the DNA TGTGCCAGCAGCCCGCCCGGCGGGGCAAGTTCACCCCTCCACTTT. Translating gives CASSPPGGASSPLHF.